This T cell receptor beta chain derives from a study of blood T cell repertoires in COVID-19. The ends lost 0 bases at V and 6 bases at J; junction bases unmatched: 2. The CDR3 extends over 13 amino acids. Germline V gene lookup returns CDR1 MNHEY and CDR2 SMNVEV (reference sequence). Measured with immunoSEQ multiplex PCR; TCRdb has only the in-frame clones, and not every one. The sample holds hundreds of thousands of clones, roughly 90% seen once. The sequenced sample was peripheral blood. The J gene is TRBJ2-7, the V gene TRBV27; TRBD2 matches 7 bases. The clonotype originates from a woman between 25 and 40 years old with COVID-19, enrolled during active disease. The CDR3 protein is CASSLSGGFEQYF. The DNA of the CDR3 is TGTGCCAGCAGTTTATCGGGGGGGTTCGAGCAGTACTTC.